This passage covers 3 T cell receptor beta chains from one sample sequenced in a study of cytomegalovirus exposure and HLA in healthy donors. Amplification used 60 Vbeta primers and 13 Jbeta primers. Clones were read by immunoSEQ multiplex PCR, and TCRdb kept only the in-frame ones, dropping some. Of 55,000 to 70,000 clones listed, around 80% are singletons. Material: PBMCs. These TCRs come from a male donor in good health and CMV-seronegative.

The V gene is TRBV5-1, the J gene TRBJ2-7; 9 positions match TRBD1. V shed 0 bases, J shed 6 bases, and the junction held 10 bases outside the gene matches. There are 16 residues in the CDR3. Germline values: CDR1 SGHRS, CDR2 YFSETQ. The CDR3 DNA follows: TGCGCCAGCAGCTTGGGAGTTGCCACAGGGGGCTTCGAGCAGTACTTC. It specifies CASSLGVATGGFEQYF.

This chain uses TRBV27 with TRBJ1-1; 8 bases fit TRBD1. This CDR3 spans 16 amino acids. The germline CDR1 and CDR2 sequences are MNHEY and SMNVEV (reference sequence). J was trimmed by 3 bases and V by 3 bases; bases with no gene match: 9. CDR3 sequence: CASSFVGGQGHTEAFF. CDR3 in DNA: TGTGCCAGCAGTTTCGTCGGCGGACAGGGTCACACTGAAGCTTTCTTT.

There are a few counts of this clone. This chain uses TRBV11-2 with TRBJ2-7, with 7 bases aligning to TRBD2. Germline CDR1 SGHAT, CDR2 FQNNGV. The V segment lost 6 bases and the J segment 4 bases; nucleotides outside the gene matches: 9. The CDR3 runs to 14 residues. This CDR3 reads CASSSLAVTYEQYF. The CDR3 nucleotides read TGTGCCAGCAGTTCTCTAGCGGTTACTTACGAGCAGTACTTC.